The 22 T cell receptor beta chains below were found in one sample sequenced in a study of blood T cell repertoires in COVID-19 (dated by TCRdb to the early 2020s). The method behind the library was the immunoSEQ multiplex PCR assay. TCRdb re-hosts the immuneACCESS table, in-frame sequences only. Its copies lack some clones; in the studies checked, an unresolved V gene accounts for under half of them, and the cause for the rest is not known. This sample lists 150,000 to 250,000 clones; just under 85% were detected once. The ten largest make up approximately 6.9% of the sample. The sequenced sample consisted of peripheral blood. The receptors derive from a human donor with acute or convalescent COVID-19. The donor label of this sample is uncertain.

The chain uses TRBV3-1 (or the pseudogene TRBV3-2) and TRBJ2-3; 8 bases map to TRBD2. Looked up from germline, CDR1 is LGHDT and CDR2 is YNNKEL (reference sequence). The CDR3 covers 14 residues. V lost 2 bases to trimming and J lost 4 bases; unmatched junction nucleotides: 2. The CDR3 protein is CASSQTSGADTQYF. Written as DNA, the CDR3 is TGTGCCAGCAGCCAAACTAGCGGCGCAGATACGCAGTATTTT.

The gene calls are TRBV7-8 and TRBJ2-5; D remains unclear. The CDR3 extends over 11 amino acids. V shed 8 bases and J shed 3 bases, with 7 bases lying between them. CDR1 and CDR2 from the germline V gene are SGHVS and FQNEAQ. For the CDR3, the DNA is TGTGCCAGCGGTCCTAAAGAGACCCAGTACTTC. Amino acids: CASGPKETQYF.

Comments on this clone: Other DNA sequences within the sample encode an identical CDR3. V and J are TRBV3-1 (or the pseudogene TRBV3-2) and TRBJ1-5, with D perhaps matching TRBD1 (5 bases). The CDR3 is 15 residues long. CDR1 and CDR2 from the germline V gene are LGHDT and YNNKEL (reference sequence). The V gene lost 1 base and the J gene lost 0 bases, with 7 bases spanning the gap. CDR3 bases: TGTGCCAGCAGCCAAGGGGGGGGTAGCAATCAGCCCCAGCATTTT. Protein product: CASSQGGGSNQPQHF.

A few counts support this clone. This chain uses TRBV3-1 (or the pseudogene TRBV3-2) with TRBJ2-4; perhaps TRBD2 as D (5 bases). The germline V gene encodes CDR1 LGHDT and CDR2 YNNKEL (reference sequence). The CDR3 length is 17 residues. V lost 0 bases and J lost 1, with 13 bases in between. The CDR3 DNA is TGTGCCAGCAGCCAAGAACCGCCTAGCTCGGCCAAAAACATTCAGTACTTC. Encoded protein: CASSQEPPSSAKNIQYF.

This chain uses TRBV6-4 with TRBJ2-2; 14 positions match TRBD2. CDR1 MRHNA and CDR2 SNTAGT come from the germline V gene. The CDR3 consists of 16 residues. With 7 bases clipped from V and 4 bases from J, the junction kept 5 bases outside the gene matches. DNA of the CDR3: TGTGCCAGCATTCGACTAGCGGGAGGGTGCACCGGGGAGCTGTTTTTT. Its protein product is CASIRLAGGCTGELFF.

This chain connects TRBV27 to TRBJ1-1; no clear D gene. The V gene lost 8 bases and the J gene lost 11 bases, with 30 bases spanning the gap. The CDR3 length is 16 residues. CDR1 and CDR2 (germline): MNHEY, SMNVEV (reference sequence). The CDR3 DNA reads TGTGCCAGCCCGTTTGGAGAGGCCCCGTCGGGAATCTGGGCTTTCTTT. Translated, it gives CASPFGEAPSGIWAFF.

In nucleotides, the CDR3 is TGCGCCAGCAGCTACGGGACAGCCTATGGCTACACCTTC. This sequence encodes CASSYGTAYGYTF. This sequence joins TRBV5-1 and TRBJ1-2, with 7 nucleotides matching TRBD1. The germline gives CDR1 SGHRS, CDR2 YFSETQ. This CDR3 is 13 amino acids long. Germline trimming cut 3 bases from V and 4 bases from J; bases unmatched to any gene: 3.

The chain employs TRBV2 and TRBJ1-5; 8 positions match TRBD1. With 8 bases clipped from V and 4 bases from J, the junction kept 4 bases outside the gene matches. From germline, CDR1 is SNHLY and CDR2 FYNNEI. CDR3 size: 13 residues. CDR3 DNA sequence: TGTGCCAGCCAGGACAGGGAGAATCAGCCCCAGCATTTT. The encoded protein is CASQDRENQPQHF.

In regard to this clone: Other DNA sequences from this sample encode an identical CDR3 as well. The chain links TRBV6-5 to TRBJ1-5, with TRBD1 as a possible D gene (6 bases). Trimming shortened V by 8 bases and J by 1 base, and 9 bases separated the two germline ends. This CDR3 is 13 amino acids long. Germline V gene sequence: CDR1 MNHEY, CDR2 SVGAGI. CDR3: CASGGQSNQPQHF. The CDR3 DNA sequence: TGTGCCAGCGGCGGACAGAGCAATCAGCCCCAGCATTTT.

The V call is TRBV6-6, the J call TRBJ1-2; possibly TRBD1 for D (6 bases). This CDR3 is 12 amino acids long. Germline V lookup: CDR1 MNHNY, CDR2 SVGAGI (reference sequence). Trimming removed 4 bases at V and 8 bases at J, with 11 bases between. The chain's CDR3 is CASSLGGAGYTF. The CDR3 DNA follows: TGTGCCAGCAGTTTGGGGGGGGCCGGCTACACCTTC.

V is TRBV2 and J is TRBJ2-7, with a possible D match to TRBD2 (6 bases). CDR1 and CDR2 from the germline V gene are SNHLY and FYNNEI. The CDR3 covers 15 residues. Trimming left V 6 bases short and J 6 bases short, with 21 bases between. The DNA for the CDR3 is TGTGCCAGCAGCAAGGCTTTCGGGAGAACCAGCGAGCAGTACTTC. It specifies CASSKAFGRTSEQYF.

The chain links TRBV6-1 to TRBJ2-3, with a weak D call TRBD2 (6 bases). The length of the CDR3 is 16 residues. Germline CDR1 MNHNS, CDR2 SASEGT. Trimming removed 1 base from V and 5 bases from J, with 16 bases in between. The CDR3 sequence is CASSEVAGLPKDTQYF. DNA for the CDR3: TGTGCCAGCAGTGAAGTGGCGGGACTGCCAAAAGATACGCAGTATTTT.

The CDR3 bases are TGTGCCAGCAGTTTTTGGGCGACAGAGCCCTACGAGCAGTACTTC. Protein sequence: CASSFWATEPYEQYF. The chain joins TRBV28 to TRBJ2-7, with a weak D call TRBD1 (5 bases). Germline CDR1 reads MDHEN; CDR2 reads SYDVKM. The germline V and J ends were trimmed by 3 bases and 2 bases, with 14 bases remaining between them. The CDR3 covers 15 residues.

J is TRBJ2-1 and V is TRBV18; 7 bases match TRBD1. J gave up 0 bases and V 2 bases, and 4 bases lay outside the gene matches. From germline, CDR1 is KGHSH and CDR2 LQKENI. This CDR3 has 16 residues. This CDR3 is CASSPMTGSSYNEQFF. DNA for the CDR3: TGTGCCAGCTCACCAATGACAGGGAGCTCCTACAATGAGCAGTTCTTC.

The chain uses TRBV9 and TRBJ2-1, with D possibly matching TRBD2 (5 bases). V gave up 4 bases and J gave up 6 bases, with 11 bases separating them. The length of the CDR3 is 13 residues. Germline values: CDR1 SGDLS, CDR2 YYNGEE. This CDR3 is CASSPRTRNEQFF. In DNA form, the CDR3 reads TGTGCCAGCAGCCCCAGGACTCGCAATGAGCAGTTCTTC.

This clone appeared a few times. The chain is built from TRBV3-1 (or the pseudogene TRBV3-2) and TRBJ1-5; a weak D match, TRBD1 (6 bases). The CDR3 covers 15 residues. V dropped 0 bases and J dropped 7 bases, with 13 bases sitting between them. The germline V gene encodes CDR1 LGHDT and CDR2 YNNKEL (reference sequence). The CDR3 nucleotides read TGTGCCAGCAGCCAAGATGGGGGCGCGGAACAGCCCCAGCATTTT. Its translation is CASSQDGGAEQPQHF.

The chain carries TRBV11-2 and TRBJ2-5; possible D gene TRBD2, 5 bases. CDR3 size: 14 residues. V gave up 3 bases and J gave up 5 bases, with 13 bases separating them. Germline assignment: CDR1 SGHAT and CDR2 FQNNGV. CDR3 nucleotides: TGTGCCAGCAGCTTTGCTGAGGGTAGGGAGACCCAGTACTTC. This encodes CASSFAEGRETQYF.

The CDR3 DNA is TGTGCCAGTACAACAGCCGGGACAAGGGGCTACGAGCAGTACTTC. This gives the protein CASTTAGTRGYEQYF. The V gene is TRBV19, the J gene TRBJ2-7, with a tentative D call TRBD1 (6 bases). Germline lookup yields CDR1 LNHDA and CDR2 SQIVND (reference sequence). This CDR3 comprises 15 residues. The V end was cut by 7 bases, the J end by 3 bases, with 19 bases between.

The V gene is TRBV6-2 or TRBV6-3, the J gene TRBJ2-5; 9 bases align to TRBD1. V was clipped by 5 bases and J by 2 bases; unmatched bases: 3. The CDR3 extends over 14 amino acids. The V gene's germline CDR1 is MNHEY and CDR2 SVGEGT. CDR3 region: CASSTGTGQETQYF. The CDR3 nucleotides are TGTGCCAGCAGTACCGGGACAGGGCAAGAGACCCAGTACTTC.

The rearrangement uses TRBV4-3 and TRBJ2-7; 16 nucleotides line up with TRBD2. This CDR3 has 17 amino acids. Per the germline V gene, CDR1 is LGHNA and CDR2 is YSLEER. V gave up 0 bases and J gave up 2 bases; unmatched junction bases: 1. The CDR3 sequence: CASSQEGTSGRAYEQYF. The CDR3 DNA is TGCGCCAGCAGCCAAGAGGGGACTAGCGGGAGGGCCTACGAGCAGTACTTC.

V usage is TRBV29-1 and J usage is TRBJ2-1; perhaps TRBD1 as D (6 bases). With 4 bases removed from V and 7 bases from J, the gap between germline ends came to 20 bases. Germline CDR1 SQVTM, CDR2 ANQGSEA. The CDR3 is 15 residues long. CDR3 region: CSVGERDKMWNEQFF. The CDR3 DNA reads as TGCAGCGTTGGGGAACGGGACAAAATGTGGAATGAGCAGTTCTTC.

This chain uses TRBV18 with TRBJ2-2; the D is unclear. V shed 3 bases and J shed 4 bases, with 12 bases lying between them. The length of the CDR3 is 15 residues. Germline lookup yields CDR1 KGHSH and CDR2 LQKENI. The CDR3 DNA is TGTGCCAGCTCACCCATGCAACAGTCCACCGGGGAGCTGTTTTTT. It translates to CASSPMQQSTGELFF.